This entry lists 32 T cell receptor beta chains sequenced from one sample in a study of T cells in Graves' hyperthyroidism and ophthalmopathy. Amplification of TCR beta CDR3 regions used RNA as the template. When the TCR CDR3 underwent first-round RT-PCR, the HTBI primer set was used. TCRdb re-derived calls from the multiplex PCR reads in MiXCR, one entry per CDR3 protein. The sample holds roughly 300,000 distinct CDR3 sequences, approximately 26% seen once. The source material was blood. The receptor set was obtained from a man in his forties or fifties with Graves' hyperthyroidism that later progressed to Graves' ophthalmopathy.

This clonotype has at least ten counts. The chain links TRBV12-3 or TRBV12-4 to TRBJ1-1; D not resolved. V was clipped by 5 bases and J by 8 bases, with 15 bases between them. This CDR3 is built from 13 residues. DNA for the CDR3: TGTGCCAGCAGTATGCCTCCGGGAGAAGAAGCTTTCTTT. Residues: CASSMPPGEEAFF.

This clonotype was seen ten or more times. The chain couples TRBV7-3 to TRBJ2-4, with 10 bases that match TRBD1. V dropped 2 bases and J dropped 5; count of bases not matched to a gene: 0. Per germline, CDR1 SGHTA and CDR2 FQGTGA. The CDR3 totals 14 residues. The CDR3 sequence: CASSLGTGENIQYF. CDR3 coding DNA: TGTGCCAGCAGCTTAGGGACAGGGGAAAACATTCAGTACTTC.

CDR3 in amino acids: CSASSWTGGDTQYF. DNA of the CDR3: TGCAGTGCTAGTTCCTGGACAGGAGGGGATACGCAGTATTTT. The chain is built from TRBV20-1 and TRBJ2-3; tentatively, D is TRBD1 (7 bases). Germline V gene lookup returns CDR1 DFQATT and CDR2 SNEGSKA (reference sequence). This CDR3 has 14 amino acids. The V and J ends lost 3 bases and 6 bases respectively, with 16 bases between them.

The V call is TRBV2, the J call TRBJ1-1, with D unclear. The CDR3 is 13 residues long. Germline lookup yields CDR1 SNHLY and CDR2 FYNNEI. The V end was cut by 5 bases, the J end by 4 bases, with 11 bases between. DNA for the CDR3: TGTGCCAGCAGTAAACTGGGGTCCACTGAAGCTTTCTTT. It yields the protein CASSKLGSTEAFF.

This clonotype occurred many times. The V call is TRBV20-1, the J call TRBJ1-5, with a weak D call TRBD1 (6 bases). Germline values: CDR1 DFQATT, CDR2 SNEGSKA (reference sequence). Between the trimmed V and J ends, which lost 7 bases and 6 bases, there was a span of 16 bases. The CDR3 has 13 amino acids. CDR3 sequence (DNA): TGCAGTGTCCCTCCTGGGGGCAGTCAGCCCCAGCATTTT. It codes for CSVPPGGSQPQHF.

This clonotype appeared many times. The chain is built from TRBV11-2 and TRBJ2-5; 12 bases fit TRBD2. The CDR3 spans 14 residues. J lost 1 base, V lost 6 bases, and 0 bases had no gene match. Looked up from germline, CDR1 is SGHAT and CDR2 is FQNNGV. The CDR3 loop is CASRGLAGQETQYF. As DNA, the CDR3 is TGTGCCAGCAGGGGACTAGCGGGCCAAGAGACCCAGTACTTC.

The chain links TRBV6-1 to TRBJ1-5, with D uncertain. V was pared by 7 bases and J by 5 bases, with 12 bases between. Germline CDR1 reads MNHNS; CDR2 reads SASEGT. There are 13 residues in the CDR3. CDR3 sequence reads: CASIPAPHQPQHF. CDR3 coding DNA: TGTGCCAGCATCCCAGCACCCCATCAGCCCCAGCATTTT.

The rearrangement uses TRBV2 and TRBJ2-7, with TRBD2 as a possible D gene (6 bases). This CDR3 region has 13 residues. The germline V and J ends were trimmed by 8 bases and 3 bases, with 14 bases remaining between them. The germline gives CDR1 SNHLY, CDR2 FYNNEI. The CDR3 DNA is TGTGCCAGCCTGGGGCGGGGTAGCTACGAGCAGTACTTC. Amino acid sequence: CASLGRGSYEQYF.

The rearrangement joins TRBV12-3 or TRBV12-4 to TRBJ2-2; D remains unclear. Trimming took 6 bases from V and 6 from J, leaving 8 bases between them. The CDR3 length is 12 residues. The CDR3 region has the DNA TGTGCCAGCAGCTGGGCCTCCGGGGAGCTGTTTTTT. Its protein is CASSWASGELFF.

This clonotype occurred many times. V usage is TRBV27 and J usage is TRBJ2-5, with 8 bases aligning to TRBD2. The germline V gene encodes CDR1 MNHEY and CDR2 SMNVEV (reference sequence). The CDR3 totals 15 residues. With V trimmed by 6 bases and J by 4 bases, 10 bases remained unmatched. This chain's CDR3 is CASRTGGEKGETQYF. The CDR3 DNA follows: TGTGCCAGCAGAACCGGGGGGGAGAAGGGAGAGACCCAGTACTTC.

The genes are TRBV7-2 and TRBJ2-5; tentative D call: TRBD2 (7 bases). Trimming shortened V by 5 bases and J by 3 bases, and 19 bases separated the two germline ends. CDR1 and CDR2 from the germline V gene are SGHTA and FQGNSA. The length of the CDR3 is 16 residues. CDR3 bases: TGTGCCAGCAGCCAGGGGCGCGGGAGTGGTGAAGAGACCCAGTACTTC. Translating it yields CASSQGRGSGEETQYF. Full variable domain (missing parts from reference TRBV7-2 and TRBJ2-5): GAGVSQSPSNKVTEKGKDVELRCDPISGHTALYWYRQSLGQGLEFLIYFQGNSAPDKSGLPSDRFSAERTGGSVSTLTIQRTQQEDSAVYLCASSQGRGSGEETQYFGPGTRLLVL.

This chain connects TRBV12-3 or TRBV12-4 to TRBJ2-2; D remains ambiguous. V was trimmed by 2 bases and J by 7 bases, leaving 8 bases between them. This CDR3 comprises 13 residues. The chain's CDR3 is CASSLSPVGELFF. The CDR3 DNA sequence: TGTGCCAGCAGTTTATCGCCGGTCGGGGAGCTGTTTTTT.

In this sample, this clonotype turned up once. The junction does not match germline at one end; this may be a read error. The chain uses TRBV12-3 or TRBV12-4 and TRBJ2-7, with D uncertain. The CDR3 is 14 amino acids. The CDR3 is CASSEASGTYEQCF. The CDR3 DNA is TGTGCCAGCAGTGAAGCCTCCGGTACCTACGAGCAGTGCTTC.

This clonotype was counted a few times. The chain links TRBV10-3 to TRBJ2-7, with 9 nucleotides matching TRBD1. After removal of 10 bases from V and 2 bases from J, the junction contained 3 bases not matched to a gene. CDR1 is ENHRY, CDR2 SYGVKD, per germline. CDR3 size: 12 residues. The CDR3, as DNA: TGTGCCACTAGGACAGGGGCCTACGAGCAGTACTTC. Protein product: CATRTGAYEQYF.

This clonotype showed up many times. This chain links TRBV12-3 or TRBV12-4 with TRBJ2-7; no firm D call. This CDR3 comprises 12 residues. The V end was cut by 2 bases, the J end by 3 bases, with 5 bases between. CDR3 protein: CASSLHIYEQYF. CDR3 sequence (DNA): TGTGCCAGCAGTTTACATATCTACGAGCAGTACTTC.

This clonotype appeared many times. Here the CDR3 DNA reads TGCGCCAGCAGCCCTAGCGAGAACACCGGGGAGCTGTTTTTT. This sequence encodes CASSPSENTGELFF. The rearrangement links TRBV5-1 to TRBJ2-2; D is perhaps TRBD2 (6 bases). V lost 4 bases and J lost 1, with 8 bases in between. CDR3 size: 14 residues. CDR1 is SGHRS, CDR2 YFSETQ, per germline.

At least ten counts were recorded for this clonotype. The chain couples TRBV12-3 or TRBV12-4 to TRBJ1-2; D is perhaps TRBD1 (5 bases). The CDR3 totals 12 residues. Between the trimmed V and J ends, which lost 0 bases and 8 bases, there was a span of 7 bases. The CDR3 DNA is TGTGCCAGCAGTTTAGCGACAGAAGGCTACACCTTC. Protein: CASSLATEGYTF.

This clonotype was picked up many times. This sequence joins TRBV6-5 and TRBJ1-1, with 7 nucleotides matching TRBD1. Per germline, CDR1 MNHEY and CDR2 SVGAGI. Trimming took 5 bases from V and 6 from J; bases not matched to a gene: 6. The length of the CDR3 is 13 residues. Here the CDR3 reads CASSRQGDAEAFF. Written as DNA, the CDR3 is TGTGCCAGCAGTCGACAGGGTGACGCTGAAGCTTTCTTT.

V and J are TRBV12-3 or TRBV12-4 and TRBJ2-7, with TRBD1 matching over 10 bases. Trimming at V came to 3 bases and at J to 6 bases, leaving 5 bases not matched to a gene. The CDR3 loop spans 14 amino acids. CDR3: CASSLGTGVAEQYF. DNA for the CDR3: TGTGCCAGCAGTTTGGGGACAGGGGTTGCCGAGCAGTACTTC.

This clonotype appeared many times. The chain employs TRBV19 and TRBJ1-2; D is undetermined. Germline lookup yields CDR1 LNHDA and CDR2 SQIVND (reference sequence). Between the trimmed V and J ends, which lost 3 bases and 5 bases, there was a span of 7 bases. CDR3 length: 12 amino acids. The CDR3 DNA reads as TGTGCCAGTAGTATCGTGGGGTATGGCTACACCTTC. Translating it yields CASSIVGYGYTF. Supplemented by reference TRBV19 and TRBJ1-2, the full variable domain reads DGGITQSPKYLFRKEGQNVTLSCEQNLNHDAMYWYRQDPGQGLRLIYYSQIVNDFQKGDIAEGYSVSREKKESFPLTVTSAQKNPTAFYLCASSIVGYGYTFGSGTRLTVV.

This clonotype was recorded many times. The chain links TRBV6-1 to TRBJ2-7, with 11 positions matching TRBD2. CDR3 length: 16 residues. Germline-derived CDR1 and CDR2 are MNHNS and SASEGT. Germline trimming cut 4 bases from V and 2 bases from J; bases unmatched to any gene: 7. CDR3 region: CASSGGTSGVAYEQYF. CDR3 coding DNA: TGTGCCAGCAGTGGGGGGACTAGCGGAGTGGCCTACGAGCAGTACTTC.

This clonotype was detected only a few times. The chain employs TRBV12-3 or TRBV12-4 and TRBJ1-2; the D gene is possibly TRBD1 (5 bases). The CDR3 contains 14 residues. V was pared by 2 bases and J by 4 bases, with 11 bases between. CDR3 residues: CASSLSQGSYGYTF. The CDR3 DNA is TGTGCCAGCAGTTTATCCCAGGGTAGCTATGGCTACACCTTC.

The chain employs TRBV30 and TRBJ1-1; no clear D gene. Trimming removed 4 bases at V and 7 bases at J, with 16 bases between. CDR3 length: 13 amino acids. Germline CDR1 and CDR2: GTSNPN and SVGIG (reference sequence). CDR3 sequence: CAWKVWRLSEAFF. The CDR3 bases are TGTGCCTGGAAGGTTTGGAGATTGAGTGAAGCTTTCTTT.

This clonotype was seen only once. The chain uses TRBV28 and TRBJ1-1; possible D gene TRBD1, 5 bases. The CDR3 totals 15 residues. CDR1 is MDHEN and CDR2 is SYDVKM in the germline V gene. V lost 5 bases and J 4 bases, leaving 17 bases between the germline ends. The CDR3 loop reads CASSPQSTAATEAFF. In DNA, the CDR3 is TGTGCCAGCAGTCCTCAATCGACAGCCGCCACTGAAGCTTTCTTT.

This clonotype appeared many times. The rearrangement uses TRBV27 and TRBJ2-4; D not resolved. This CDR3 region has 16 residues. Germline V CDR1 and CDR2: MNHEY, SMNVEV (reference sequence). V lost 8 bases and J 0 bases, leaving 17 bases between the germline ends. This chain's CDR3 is CASRPRTVLAKNIQYF. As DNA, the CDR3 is TGTGCCAGCCGCCCTCGGACCGTGCTAGCCAAAAACATTCAGTACTTC.

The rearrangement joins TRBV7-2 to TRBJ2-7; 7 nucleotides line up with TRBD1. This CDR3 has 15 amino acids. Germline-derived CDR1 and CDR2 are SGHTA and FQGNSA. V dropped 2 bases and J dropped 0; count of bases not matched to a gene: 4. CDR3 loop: CASSLRDSYSYEQYF. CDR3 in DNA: TGTGCCAGCAGCTTACGGGACAGCTACTCCTACGAGCAGTACTTC.

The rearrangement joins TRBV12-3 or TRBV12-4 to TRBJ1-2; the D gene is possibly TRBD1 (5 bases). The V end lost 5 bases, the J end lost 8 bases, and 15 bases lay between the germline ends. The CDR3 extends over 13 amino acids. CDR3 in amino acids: CASSTGTIGGYTF. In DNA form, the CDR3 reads TGTGCCAGCAGTACCGGGACCATCGGCGGCTACACCTTC.

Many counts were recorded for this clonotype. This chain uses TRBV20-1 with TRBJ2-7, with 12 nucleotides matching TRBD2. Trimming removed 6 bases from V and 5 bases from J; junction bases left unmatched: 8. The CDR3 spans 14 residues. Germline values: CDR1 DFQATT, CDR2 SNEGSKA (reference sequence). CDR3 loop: CSALSGTSGHEQYF. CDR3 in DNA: TGCAGTGCCTTGTCGGGGACTAGCGGGCACGAGCAGTACTTC.

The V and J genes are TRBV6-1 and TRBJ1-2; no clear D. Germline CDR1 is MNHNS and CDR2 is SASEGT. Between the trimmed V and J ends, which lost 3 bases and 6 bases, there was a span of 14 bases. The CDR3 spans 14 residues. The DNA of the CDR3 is TGTGCCAGCAGTGAGGGCGGGCCTTCGGATGGCTACACCTTC. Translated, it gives CASSEGGPSDGYTF.

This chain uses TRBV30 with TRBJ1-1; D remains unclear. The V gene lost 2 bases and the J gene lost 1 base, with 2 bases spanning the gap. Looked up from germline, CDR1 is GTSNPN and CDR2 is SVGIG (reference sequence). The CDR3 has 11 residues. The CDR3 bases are TGTGCCTGGAGTCGGAACACTGAAGCTTTCTTT. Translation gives CAWSRNTEAFF.

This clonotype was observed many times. The CDR3 loop reads CASSHGLAESSYEQYF. Written as DNA, the CDR3 is TGTGCCAGCAGTCACGGACTAGCCGAGAGCTCCTACGAGCAGTACTTC. The chain uses TRBV2 and TRBJ2-7; 8 positions agree with TRBD2. CDR3 length: 16 amino acids. The J segment lost 0 bases and the V segment lost 5 bases, leaving 9 bases of the junction unmatched. Germline CDR1 SNHLY, CDR2 FYNNEI.

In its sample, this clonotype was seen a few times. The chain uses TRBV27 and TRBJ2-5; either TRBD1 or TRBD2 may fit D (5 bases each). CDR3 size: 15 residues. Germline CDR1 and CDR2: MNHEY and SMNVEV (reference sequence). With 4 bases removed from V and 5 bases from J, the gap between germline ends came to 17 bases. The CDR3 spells CASSSGEGDAETQYF. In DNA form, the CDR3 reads TGTGCCAGCAGTTCGGGCGAAGGGGACGCGGAGACCCAGTACTTC.